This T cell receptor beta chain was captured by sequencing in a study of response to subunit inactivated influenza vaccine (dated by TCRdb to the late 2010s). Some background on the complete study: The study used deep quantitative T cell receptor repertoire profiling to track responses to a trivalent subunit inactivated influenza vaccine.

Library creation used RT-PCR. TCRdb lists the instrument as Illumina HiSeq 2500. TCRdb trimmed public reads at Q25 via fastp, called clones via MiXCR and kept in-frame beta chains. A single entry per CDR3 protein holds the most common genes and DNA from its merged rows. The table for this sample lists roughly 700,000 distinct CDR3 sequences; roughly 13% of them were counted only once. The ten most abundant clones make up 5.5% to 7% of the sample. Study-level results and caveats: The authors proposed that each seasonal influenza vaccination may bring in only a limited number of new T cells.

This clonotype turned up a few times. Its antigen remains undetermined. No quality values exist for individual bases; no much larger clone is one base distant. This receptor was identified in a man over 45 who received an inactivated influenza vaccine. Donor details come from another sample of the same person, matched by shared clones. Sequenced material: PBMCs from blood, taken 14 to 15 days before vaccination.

The CDR3 region has the sequence CASSQVKGGLYEQYF. The nucleotide sequence reads TGCGCCAGCAGCCAAGTGAAGGGGGGGCTATACGAGCAGTACTTC. The chain couples TRBV4-3 to TRBJ2-7; the D region possibly corresponds to TRBD2 (7 bases align). The CDR3, from cysteine to phenylalanine, totals 15 residues. Only the CDR3 part of the read is kept: 45 bases, read in frame from the first base. Trimming removed 1 base from V and 4 bases from J, leaving 14 bases between the germline ends. The CDR1 and CDR2 encoded by the germline V gene are LGHNA and YSLEER.